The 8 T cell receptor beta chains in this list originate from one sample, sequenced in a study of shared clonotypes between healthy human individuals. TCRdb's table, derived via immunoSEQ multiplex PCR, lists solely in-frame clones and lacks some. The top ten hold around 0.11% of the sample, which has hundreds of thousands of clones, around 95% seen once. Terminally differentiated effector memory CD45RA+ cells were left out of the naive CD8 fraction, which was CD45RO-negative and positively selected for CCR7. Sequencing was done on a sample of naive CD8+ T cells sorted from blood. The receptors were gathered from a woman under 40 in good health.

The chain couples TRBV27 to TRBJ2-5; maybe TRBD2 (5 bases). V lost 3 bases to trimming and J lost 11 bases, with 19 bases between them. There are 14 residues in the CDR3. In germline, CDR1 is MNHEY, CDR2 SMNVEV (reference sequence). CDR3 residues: CASSFGGLGRAQYF. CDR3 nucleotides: TGTGCCAGCAGTTTCGGCGGACTCGGGCGGGCGCAGTACTTC.

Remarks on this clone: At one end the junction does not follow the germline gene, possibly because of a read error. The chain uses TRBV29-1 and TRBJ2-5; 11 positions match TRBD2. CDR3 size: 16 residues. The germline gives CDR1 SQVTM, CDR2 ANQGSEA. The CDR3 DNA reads TGCAGCGTTGAACGGGCTAGCGGGAGGAACCATGAGACCCAGTACTTC. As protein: CSVERASGRNHETQYF.

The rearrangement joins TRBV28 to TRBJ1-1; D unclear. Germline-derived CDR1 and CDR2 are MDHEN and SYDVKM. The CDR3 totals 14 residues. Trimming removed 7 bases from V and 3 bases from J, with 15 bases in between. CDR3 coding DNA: TGTGCCAGCAACTTACGGACTGGGCACACTGAAGCTTTCTTT. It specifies CASNLRTGHTEAFF. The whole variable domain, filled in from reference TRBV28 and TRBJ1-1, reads DVKVTQSSRYLVKRTGEKVFLECVQDMDHENMFWYRQDPGLGLRLIYFSYDVKMKEKGDIPEGYSVSREKKERFSLILESASTNQTSMYLCASNLRTGHTEAFFGQGTRLTVV.

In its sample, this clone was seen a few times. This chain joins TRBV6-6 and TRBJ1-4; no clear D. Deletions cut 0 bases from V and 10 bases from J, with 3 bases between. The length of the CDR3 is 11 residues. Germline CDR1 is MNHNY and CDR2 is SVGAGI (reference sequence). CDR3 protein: CASSYSGKLFF. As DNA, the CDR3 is TGTGCCAGCAGTTACTCCGGAAAACTGTTTTTT.

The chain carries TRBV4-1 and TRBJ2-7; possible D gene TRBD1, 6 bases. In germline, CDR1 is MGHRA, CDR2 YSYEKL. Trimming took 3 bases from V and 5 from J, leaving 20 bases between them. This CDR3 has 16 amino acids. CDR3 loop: CASSHEGDGTNDEQYF. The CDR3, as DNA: TGCGCCAGCAGCCACGAGGGGGATGGGACGAATGACGAGCAGTACTTC.

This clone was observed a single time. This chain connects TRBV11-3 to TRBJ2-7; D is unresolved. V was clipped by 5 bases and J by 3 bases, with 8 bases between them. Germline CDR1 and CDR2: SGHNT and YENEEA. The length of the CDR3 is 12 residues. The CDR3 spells CASSPPGYEQYF. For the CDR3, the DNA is TGTGCCAGCAGCCCCCCGGGCTACGAGCAGTACTTC. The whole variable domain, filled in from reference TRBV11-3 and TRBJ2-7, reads EAGVVQSPRYKIIEKKQPVAFWCNPISGHNTLYWYLQNLGQGPELLIRYENEEAVDDSQLPKDRFSAERLKGVDSTLKIQPAELGDSAVYLCASSPPGYEQYFGPGTRLTVT.

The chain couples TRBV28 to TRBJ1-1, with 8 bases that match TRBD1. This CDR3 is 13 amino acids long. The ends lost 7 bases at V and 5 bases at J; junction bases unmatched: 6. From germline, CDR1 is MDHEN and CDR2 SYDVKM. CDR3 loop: CASNRGRGTEAFF. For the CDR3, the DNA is TGTGCCAGCAACAGGGGGAGGGGGACTGAAGCTTTCTTT.

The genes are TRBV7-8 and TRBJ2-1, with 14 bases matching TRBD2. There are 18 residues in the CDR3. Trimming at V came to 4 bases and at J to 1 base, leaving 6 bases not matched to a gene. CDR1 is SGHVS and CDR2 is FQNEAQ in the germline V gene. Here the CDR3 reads CASSSGLAGGLSYNEQFF. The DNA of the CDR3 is TGTGCCAGCAGCTCAGGACTAGCGGGAGGCCTGTCCTACAATGAGCAGTTCTTC.